Listed below are T cell receptor beta chains from one sample, sequenced in a study of blood T cell repertoires in COVID-19. Repertoires were generated with immunoSEQ multiplex PCR, while TCRdb's copy carries only in-frame clones and drops some. Of over 200,000 clones in the sample, 70% to 90% are singletons; the top ten hold 11%. The source material was PBMCs or T cells enriched from blood (not recorded which). The receptors come from a man younger than 40 who had recovered from COVID-19. Each CDR3 is given with its conserved first and last residue. D genes are given only for firm matches. Only part of the rows carry a size: once, few, many, or a class if the clone is expanded.

D gene: .
J gene: TRBJ2-1
V gene: TRBV11-2
clone size: .
CDR3 protein: CASSLGTTQHNEQFF
CDR3 DNA: TGTGCCAGCAGCTTAGGGACTACCCAACACAATGAGCAGTTCTTC

D gene: TRBD2
J gene: TRBJ2-3
V gene: TRBV30
clone size: .
CDR3 protein: CAWSPLLGLAGRTTTDTQYF
CDR3 DNA: TGTGCCTGGAGTCCTCTTCTAGGACTAGCGGGGAGGACAACAACAGATACGCAGTATTTT

D gene: .
J gene: TRBJ1-2
V gene: TRBV2
clone size: .
CDR3 protein: CASSPTGSYGYGYTF
CDR3 DNA: TGTGCCAGCAGCCCGACAGGATCGTACGGGTATGGCTACACCTTC

D gene: .
J gene: TRBJ1-6
V gene: TRBV30
clone size: once
CDR3 protein: CAWSRATGPYNSPLHF
CDR3 DNA: TGTGCCTGGAGTCGAGCGACAGGTCCATATAATTCACCCCTCCACTTT

D gene: TRBD2
J gene: TRBJ2-1
V gene: TRBV18
clone size: .
CDR3 protein: CASSPQGTSPNEQFF
CDR3 DNA: TGTGCCAGCTCACCACAGGGGACTAGCCCCAATGAGCAGTTCTTC

D gene: TRBD2
J gene: TRBJ2-3
V gene: TRBV19
clone size: .
CDR3 protein: CASSASGGGTDTQYF
CDR3 DNA: TGTGCCAGTAGTGCTAGCGGGGGTGGCACAGATACGCAGTATTTT

D gene: TRBD2
J gene: TRBJ2-3
V gene: TRBV6-2/TRBV6-3
clone size: .
CDR3 protein: CASSLIAGGGTDTQYF
CDR3 DNA: TGTGCCAGCAGTTTAATAGCGGGAGGAGGCACAGATACGCAGTATTTT

D gene: TRBD1
J gene: TRBJ1-1
V gene: TRBV10-3
clone size: .
CDR3 protein: CAISQTGENTEAFF
CDR3 DNA: TGTGCCATCAGCCAGACAGGGGAGAACACTGAAGCTTTCTTT

D gene: .
J gene: TRBJ1-4
V gene: TRBV19
clone size: .
CDR3 protein: CASSIGATVRNEKLFF
CDR3 DNA: TGTGCCAGTAGTATAGGGGCGACGGTCCGTAATGAAAAACTGTTTTTT

D gene: .
J gene: TRBJ2-5
V gene: TRBV19
clone size: .
CDR3 protein: CASSGGDRQETQYF
CDR3 DNA: TGTGCCAGTAGTGGAGGGGACCGCCAAGAGACCCAGTACTTC

D gene: .
J gene: TRBJ2-1
V gene: TRBV5-5
clone size: .
CDR3 protein: CASSFIRGTYNEQFF
CDR3 DNA: TGTGCCAGCAGCTTTATAAGAGGGACCTACAATGAGCAGTTCTTC

D gene: TRBD1
J gene: TRBJ1-5
V gene: TRBV3-1/TRBV3-2
clone size: .
CDR3 protein: CASSQTTGGNQPQHF
CDR3 DNA: TGTGCCAGCAGCCAAACAACAGGGGGGAATCAGCCCCAGCATTTT

D gene: .
J gene: TRBJ1-3
V gene: TRBV18
clone size: .
CDR3 protein: CASSPDAGSSGNTIYF
CDR3 DNA: TGTGCCAGCTCACCAGACGCAGGAAGCTCTGGAAACACCATATATTTT

D gene: .
J gene: TRBJ2-7
V gene: TRBV28
clone size: .
CDR3 protein: CAISLERGYEQYF
CDR3 DNA: TGTGCCATTTCGTTGGAAAGGGGGTACGAGCAGTACTTC

D gene: TRBD1
J gene: TRBJ2-7
V gene: TRBV30
clone size: .
CDR3 protein: CAWSLRDRVTEQYF
CDR3 DNA: TGTGCCTGGAGTCTCCGGGACAGGGTCACCGAGCAGTACTTC

D gene: TRBD1
J gene: TRBJ2-7
V gene: TRBV28
clone size: few
CDR3 protein: CASRNSGGRDEQYF
CDR3 DNA: TGTGCCAGCAGAAACTCAGGGGGCAGGGACGAGCAGTACTTC

D gene: TRBD1
J gene: TRBJ1-2
V gene: TRBV3-1/TRBV3-2
clone size: .
CDR3 protein: CASSPTGGMGYTF
CDR3 DNA: TGTGCCAGCAGCCCTACAGGGGGAATGGGCTACACCTTC

D gene: .
J gene: TRBJ1-1
V gene: TRBV19
clone size: .
CDR3 protein: CASSVVDRNTEAFF
CDR3 DNA: TGTGCCAGTAGTGTCGTCGACAGGAACACTGAAGCTTTCTTT

D gene: TRBD1
J gene: TRBJ1-4
V gene: TRBV7-6
clone size: .
CDR3 protein: CASSGTGGIGPNEKLFF
CDR3 DNA: TGTGCCAGCAGCGGAACAGGGGGCATAGGGCCTAATGAAAAACTGTTTTTT

D gene: .
J gene: TRBJ1-3
V gene: TRBV7-9
clone size: once
CDR3 protein: CASSSLQGLSGNTIYF
CDR3 DNA: TGTGCCAGCAGCTCTCTACAGGGTTTATCTGGAAACACCATATATTTT

D gene: TRBD2
J gene: TRBJ2-7
V gene: TRBV9
clone size: .
CDR3 protein: CASSATLSGPSSYEQYF
CDR3 DNA: TGTGCCAGCAGCGCCACCCTTAGCGGGCCTAGCTCCTACGAGCAGTACTTC

D gene: .
J gene: TRBJ1-2
V gene: TRBV4-1
clone size: .
CDR3 protein: CASSQDEGAYYGYTF
CDR3 DNA: TGCGCCAGCAGCCAAGATGAGGGAGCCTACTATGGCTACACCTTC

D gene: TRBD1
J gene: TRBJ2-7
V gene: TRBV5-1
clone size: .
CDR3 protein: CASSLGQGNEQYF
CDR3 DNA: TGCGCCAGCAGCTTGGGACAGGGGAACGAGCAGTACTTC

D gene: .
J gene: TRBJ2-2
V gene: TRBV5-8
clone size: .
CDR3 protein: CASSITGFTGELFF
CDR3 DNA: TGTGCCAGCAGCATTACAGGGTTCACCGGGGAGCTGTTTTTT

D gene: TRBD1
J gene: TRBJ1-5
V gene: TRBV24-1
clone size: .
CDR3 protein: CATVSRGRSFSNQPQHF
CDR3 DNA: TGTGCCACCGTTAGCAGGGGGCGATCTTTTAGCAATCAGCCCCAGCATTTT

D gene: .
J gene: TRBJ2-1
V gene: TRBV7-9
clone size: once
CDR3 protein: CASSLAQYNEQFF
CDR3 DNA: TGTGCCAGCAGCTTAGCCCAGTACAATGAGCAGTTCTTC

D gene: .
J gene: TRBJ2-1
V gene: TRBV2
clone size: .
CDR3 protein: CASSESGLSSYNEQFF
CDR3 DNA: TGTGCCAGCAGTGAAAGCGGACTAAGCTCCTACAATGAGCAGTTCTTC

D gene: .
J gene: TRBJ1-5
V gene: TRBV4-2
clone size: .
CDR3 protein: CASSHGGGQPQHF
CDR3 DNA: TGTGCCAGCAGCCACGGGGGAGGACAGCCCCAGCATTTT

D gene: TRBD2
J gene: TRBJ2-7
V gene: TRBV11-2
clone size: .
CDR3 protein: CASSSWGLAVGDEQYF
CDR3 DNA: TGTGCCAGCAGCTCTTGGGGACTAGCGGTCGGAGACGAGCAGTACTTC

D gene: .
J gene: TRBJ2-7
V gene: TRBV11-2
clone size: .
CDR3 protein: CASSPQPVNSYEQYF
CDR3 DNA: TGTGCCAGCAGCCCACAACCAGTAAACTCCTACGAGCAGTACTTC

D gene: .
J gene: TRBJ1-1
V gene: TRBV9
clone size: .
CDR3 protein: CASSASHPGTRAFF
CDR3 DNA: TGTGCCAGCAGCGCGTCACATCCCGGGACAAGAGCTTTCTTT

D gene: .
J gene: TRBJ1-6
V gene: TRBV28
clone size: .
CDR3 protein: CASSGRRTSGSPLHF
CDR3 DNA: TGTGCCAGCAGTGGACGGAGGACGTCCGGATCACCCCTCCACTTT

D gene: TRBD2
J gene: TRBJ2-3
V gene: TRBV7-8
clone size: .
CDR3 protein: CASSFRGRDTQYF
CDR3 DNA: TGTGCCAGCAGCTTTCGCGGGAGGGATACGCAGTATTTT

D gene: .
J gene: TRBJ1-4
V gene: TRBV5-1
clone size: .
CDR3 protein: CASRLAGGANEKLFF
CDR3 DNA: TGCGCCAGCAGGTTGGCGGGGGGAGCTAATGAAAAACTGTTTTTT

D gene: .
J gene: TRBJ2-3
V gene: TRBV7-2
clone size: .
CDR3 protein: CARPFRGLADTQYF
CDR3 DNA: TGTGCCAGACCTTTCAGGGGATTGGCAGATACGCAGTATTTT

D gene: .
J gene: TRBJ1-2
V gene: TRBV2
clone size: .
CDR3 protein: CASRRGNGYTF
CDR3 DNA: TGTGCCAGCAGACGGGGGAATGGCTACACCTTC

D gene: .
J gene: TRBJ2-4
V gene: TRBV29-1
clone size: .
CDR3 protein: CSVGSRADAKNIQYF
CDR3 DNA: TGCAGCGTTGGTAGCAGGGCGGATGCCAAAAACATTCAGTACTTC

D gene: TRBD2
J gene: TRBJ2-7
V gene: TRBV6-5
clone size: .
CDR3 protein: CATAGTTREQYF
CDR3 DNA: TGTGCCACCGCTGGGACTACGCGGGAGCAGTACTTC

D gene: TRBD1
J gene: TRBJ2-7
V gene: TRBV23-1
clone size: .
CDR3 protein: CASSHRTGQESYEQYF
CDR3 DNA: TGCGCCAGCAGTCATCGCACGGGACAGGAGTCCTACGAGCAGTACTTC

D gene: .
J gene: TRBJ1-6
V gene: TRBV19
clone size: .
CDR3 protein: CASSTTGKPGFSPLHF
CDR3 DNA: TGTGCCAGTAGTACCACAGGGAAACCAGGCTTTTCACCCCTCCACTTT

D gene: .
J gene: TRBJ2-5
V gene: TRBV4-2
clone size: .
CDR3 protein: CASSQERETQYF
CDR3 DNA: TGTGCCAGCAGCCAGGAGCGGGAGACCCAGTACTTC

D gene: TRBD1
J gene: TRBJ1-2
V gene: TRBV7-6
clone size: .
CDR3 protein: CASSSSRDRGVHGYTF
CDR3 DNA: TGTGCCAGCAGCTCGTCCCGGGACAGGGGTGTGCATGGCTACACCTTC

D gene: .
J gene: TRBJ2-7
V gene: TRBV28
clone size: .
CDR3 protein: CASSPLGRGTYEQYF
CDR3 DNA: TGTGCCAGCAGCCCCTTGGGGCGGGGTACCTACGAGCAGTACTTC